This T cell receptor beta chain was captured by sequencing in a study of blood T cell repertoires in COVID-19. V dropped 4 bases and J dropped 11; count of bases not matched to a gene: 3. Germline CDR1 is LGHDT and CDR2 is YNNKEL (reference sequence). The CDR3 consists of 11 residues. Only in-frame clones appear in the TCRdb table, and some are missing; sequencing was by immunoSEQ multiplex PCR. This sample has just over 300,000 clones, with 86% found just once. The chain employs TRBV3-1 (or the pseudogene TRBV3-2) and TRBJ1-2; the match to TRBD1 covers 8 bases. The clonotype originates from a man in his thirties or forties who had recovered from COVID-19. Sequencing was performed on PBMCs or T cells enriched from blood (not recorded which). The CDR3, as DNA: TGTGCCAGCAGCCCCGGACAGGGATACACCTTC. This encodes CASSPGQGYTF.